The rows below give T cell receptor beta chains drawn from one sample of a study of cytomegalovirus exposure and HLA in healthy donors. Produced via immunoSEQ multiplex PCR; TCRdb's table is partial and in-frame only. Among roughly 130,000 clones listed, roughly two thirds were seen once. Source material: PBMCs. These receptors all stem from a woman in her forties in good health and CMV-seronegative. Each CDR3 is given with its conserved first and last residue. A D gene is named only where the DNA matches it firmly. Not every row has a clone size; where given, it reads once, few, many or a size class.

V gene	J gene	D gene	clone size	CDR3 length	CDR3 DNA	CDR3 protein
TRBV5-1	TRBJ1-1	.	.	18	TGCGCCAGCAGCTTATATTACGGGGGGCAGGGAGTGCACACTGAAGCTTTCTTT	CASSLYYGGQGVHTEAFF
TRBV6-5	TRBJ2-2	TRBD2	.	15	TGTGCCAGCAGGCGCAGCGGGGGGGCCATCGGGGAGCTGTTTTTT	CASRRSGGAIGELFF
TRBV5-1	TRBJ1-6	.	.	13	TGCGCCAGCAGCTTGGAGGGGTCCTCACCCCTCCACTTT	CASSLEGSSPLHF
TRBV2	TRBJ2-5	TRBD1	.	13	TGTGCCAGCAGGGGACAGGGAGGCGGGACCCAGTACTTC	CASRGQGGGTQYF
TRBV15	TRBJ2-1	TRBD2	once	17	TGTGCCACCAGCAGAGATTGGGATAGCGGGGGAAACAATGAGCAGTTCTTC	CATSRDWDSGGNNEQFF
TRBV28	TRBJ2-1	.	once	11	TGTGCCAGCAGTTTTGTTCAGAAGCAGTTCTTC	CASSFVQKQFF
TRBV7-3	TRBJ1-3	TRBD1	.	15	TGTGCCAGCAGCTCGACAGGGGGCGTGGGTGACACCATATATTTT	CASSSTGGVGDTIYF
TRBV7-9	TRBJ2-2	.	.	16	TGTGCCAGCAGCTTAGCTCGCAGGTTGTATGACGGGGAGCTGTTTTTT	CASSLARRLYDGELFF
TRBV7-9	TRBJ2-1	TRBD1	.	14	TGTGCCAGCAGCCCGGGACAGGAATACAATGAGCAGTTCTTC	CASSPGQEYNEQFF
TRBV7-9	TRBJ2-1	TRBD1	few	17	TGTGCCAGCAGCCTAGAACCGACAGGGCCACGATACAATGAGCAGTTCTTC	CASSLEPTGPRYNEQFF
TRBV18	TRBJ2-2	.	.	16	TGTGCCAGCTCCCCCCGGCCAGACACCACTACCGGGGAGCTGTTTTTT	CASSPRPDTTTGELFF
TRBV6-5	TRBJ2-2	.	.	15	TGTGCCAGCAGTTACTCCCGAGGGAAGGCGGGTGAGCTGTTTTTT	CASSYSRGKAGELFF
TRBV5-6	TRBJ1-4	TRBD1	once	14	TGTGCCAGCAGCTTGGAAGGGGGCTACGAAGAACTGTTTTTT	CASSLEGGYEELFF
TRBV5-6	TRBJ1-1	TRBD1	.	13	TGTGCCAGCCGCAGACCAGGGGGCACTGAAGCTTTCTTT	CASRRPGGTEAFF
TRBV6-1	TRBJ1-4	.	few	13	TGTGCCAGCAGTGAACTAAGTAATGAAAAACTGTTTTTT	CASSELSNEKLFF
TRBV29-1	TRBJ2-5	TRBD2	once	14	TGCAGCGTTGGGAAGACTAGCGGGGGAGAGACCCAGTACTTC	CSVGKTSGGETQYF
TRBV18	TRBJ1-1	.	.	13	TGTGCCAGCTCACCAAGACAGAACACTGAAGCTTTCTTT	CASSPRQNTEAFF
TRBV5-1	TRBJ1-1	.	few	18	TGCGCCAGCAGCTTGGAAGGCCTTGGAGGACAGATGAACACTGAAGCTTTCTTT	CASSLEGLGGQMNTEAFF
TRBV18	TRBJ1-1	.	once	15	TGTGCCAGCTCACCGCCTCTTCGACAGAAAGGTGAAGCTTTCTTT	CASSPPLRQKGEAFF
TRBV7-8	TRBJ1-2	.	.	15	TGTGCCAGCAGATACAGATCCGGAGACAGGAGTGGCTACACCTTC	CASRYRSGDRSGYTF
TRBV7-6	TRBJ2-2	TRBD1	.	17	TGTGCCAGCAGCTTAGAACGGGACAGGGGTCTCAGGGGGGAGCTGTTTTTT	CASSLERDRGLRGELFF
TRBV6-1	TRBJ2-3	.	.	15	TGTGCCAGCAGTGCCTGGACTACACTAGTAGATACGCAGTATTTT	CASSAWTTLVDTQYF
TRBV9	TRBJ1-2	TRBD1	once	16	TGTGCCAGCAGCCTACTGGCCCCAGGGGGCGAGAATGGCTACACCTTC	CASSLLAPGGENGYTF